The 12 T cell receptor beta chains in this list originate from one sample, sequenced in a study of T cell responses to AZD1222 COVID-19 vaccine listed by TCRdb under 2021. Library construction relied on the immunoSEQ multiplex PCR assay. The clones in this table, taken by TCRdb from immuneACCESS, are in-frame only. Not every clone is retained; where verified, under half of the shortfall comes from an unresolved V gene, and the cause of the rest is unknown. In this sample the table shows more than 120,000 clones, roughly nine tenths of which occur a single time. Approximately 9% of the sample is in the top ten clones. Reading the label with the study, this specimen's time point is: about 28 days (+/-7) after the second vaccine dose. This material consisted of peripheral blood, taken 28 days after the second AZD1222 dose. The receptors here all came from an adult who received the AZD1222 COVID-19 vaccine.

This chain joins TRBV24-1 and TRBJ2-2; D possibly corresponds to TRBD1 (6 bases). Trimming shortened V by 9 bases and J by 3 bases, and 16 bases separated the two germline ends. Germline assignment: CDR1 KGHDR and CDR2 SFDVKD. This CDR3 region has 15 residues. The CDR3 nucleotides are TGTGCCACCCAAACTCCAGGGGCTGACACCGGGGAGCTGTTTTTT. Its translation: CATQTPGADTGELFF.

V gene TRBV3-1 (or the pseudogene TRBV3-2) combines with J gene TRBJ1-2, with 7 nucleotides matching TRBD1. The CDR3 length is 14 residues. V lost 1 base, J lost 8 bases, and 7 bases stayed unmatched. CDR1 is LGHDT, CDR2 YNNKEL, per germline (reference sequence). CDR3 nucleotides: TGTGCCAGCAGCCAAGTAATAACAGGGGACGGCTACACCTTC. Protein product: CASSQVITGDGYTF.

CDR3 amino acids: CASSLGLRGVDTQYF. DNA of the CDR3: TGTGCCAGCAGCTTAGGGCTGAGGGGGGTAGATACGCAGTATTTT. The J gene is TRBJ2-3, the V gene TRBV11-2; either TRBD1 or TRBD2 may supply D (6 bases each). CDR3 size: 15 residues. CDR1 is SGHAT, CDR2 FQNNGV, per germline. The V end was cut by 1 base, the J end by 5 bases, with 13 bases between.

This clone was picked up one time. CDR3 nucleotides: TGTGCCAGCAGCTTCAGGGGGAGCAATCAGCCCCAGCATTTT. Its protein product is CASSFRGSNQPQHF. This chain connects TRBV7-8 to TRBJ1-5; 7 nucleotides align to TRBD1. The germline V gene encodes CDR1 SGHVS and CDR2 FQNEAQ. This CDR3 comprises 14 residues. Unmatched junction bases numbered 0, after V lost 3 bases and J lost 1 base.

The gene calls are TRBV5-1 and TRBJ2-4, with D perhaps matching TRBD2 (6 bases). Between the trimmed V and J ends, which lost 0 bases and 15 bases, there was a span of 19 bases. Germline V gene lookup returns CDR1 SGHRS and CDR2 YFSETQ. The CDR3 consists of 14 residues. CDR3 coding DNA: TGCGCCAGCAGCTTGGCCGGGGGACCGACCCCTCGGTACTTC. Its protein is CASSLAGGPTPRYF. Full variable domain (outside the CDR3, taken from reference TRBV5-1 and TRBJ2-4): KAGVTQTPRYLIKTRGQQVTLSCSPISGHRSVSWYQQTPGQGLQFLFEYFSETQRNKGNFPGRFSGRQFSNSRSEMNVSTLELGDSALYLCASSLAGGPTPRYFGAGTRLSVL.

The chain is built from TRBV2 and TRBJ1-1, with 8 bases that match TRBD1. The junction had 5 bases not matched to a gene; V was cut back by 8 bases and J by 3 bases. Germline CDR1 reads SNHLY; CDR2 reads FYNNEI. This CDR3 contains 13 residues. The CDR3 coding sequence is TGTGCCAGCGGCGGGACAGGCTACACTGAAGCTTTCTTT. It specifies CASGGTGYTEAFF.

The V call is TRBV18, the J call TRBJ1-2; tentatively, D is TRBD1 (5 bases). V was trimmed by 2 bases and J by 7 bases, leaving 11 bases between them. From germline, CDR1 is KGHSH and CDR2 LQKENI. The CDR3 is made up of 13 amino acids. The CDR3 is CASSPTRVGGYTF. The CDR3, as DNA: TGTGCCAGCTCACCAACCAGGGTGGGTGGCTACACCTTC.

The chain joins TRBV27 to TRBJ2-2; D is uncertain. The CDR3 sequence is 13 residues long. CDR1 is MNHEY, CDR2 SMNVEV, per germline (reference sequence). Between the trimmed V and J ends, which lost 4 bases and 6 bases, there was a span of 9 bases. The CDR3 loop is CASSYHRAGELFF. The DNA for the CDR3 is TGTGCCAGCAGTTACCACAGAGCCGGGGAGCTGTTTTTT.

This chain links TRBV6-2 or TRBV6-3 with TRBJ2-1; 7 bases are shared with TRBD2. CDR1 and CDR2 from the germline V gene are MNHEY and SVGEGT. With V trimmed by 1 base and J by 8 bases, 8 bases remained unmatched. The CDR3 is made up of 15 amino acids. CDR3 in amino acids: CASSYFAGVIDEQFF. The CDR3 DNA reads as TGTGCCAGCAGTTACTTCGCGGGGGTAATAGATGAGCAGTTCTTC.

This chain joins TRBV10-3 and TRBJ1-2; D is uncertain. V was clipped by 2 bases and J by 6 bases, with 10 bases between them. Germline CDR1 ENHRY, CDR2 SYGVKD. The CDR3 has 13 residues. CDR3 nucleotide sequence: TGTGCCATCAGTGAGCGCTCAGTGGATGGCTACACCTTC. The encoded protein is CAISERSVDGYTF.

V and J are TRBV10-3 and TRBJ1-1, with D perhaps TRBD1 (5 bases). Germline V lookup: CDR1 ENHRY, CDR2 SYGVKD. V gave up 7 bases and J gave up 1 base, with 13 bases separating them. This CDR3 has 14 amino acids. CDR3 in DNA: TGTGCCATCACACAGCAGGGACCGAACACTGAAGCTTTCTTT. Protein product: CAITQQGPNTEAFF.

CDR3 protein: CASSQDLTANTGELFF. CDR3 DNA sequence: TGTGCCAGCAGCCAAGACTTGACCGCTAACACCGGGGAGCTGTTTTTT. The V and J genes are TRBV4-2 and TRBJ2-2; D is unresolved. Deletions cut 0 bases from V and 2 bases from J, with 10 bases between. This CDR3 comprises 16 residues. The germline V gene has CDR1 LGHNA and CDR2 YNFKEQ.